Listed below are T cell receptor beta chains from one sample, sequenced in a study of technical replicates of blood from a handful of donors. Only in-frame clones appear in the TCRdb table, and some are missing; sequencing was by immunoSEQ multiplex PCR. The sample includes more than 65,000 clones, roughly 90% of them seen just once. The sample was T cells isolated from PBMCs. The receptors were gathered from a human donor in good health. Each CDR3 is given with its conserved first and last residue. A D gene is named only where the DNA matches it firmly. A clone size is listed for some rows: how often the clone was seen (once, few, many), or a class if it is expanded.

-,TRBD1,TRBJ1-1,TRBV2,TGTGCCAGCAGACGTCAGGGGGCTGAAGCTTTCTTT,CASRRQGAEAFF
once,-,TRBJ2-1,TRBV7-9,TGTGCCAGCAGCGCGGGACCCTTGTCCTACAATGAGCAGTTCTTC,CASSAGPLSYNEQFF
-,-,TRBJ1-2,TRBV9,TGTGCCAGCAGCGTTGAGGGGGGAGGGTTTTTGAAAGGCTACACCTTC,CASSVEGGGFLKGYTF
-,-,TRBJ2-5,TRBV6-1,TGTGCCGGAAGCATCCGAGGGGGGGGAGTTGAGACCCAGTACTTC,CAGSIRGGGVETQYF
-,-,TRBJ2-7,TRBV4-2,TGTGCCAGCAGCCAAAACTACATGTACGAGCAGTACTTC,CASSQNYMYEQYF
-,-,TRBJ1-1,TRBV4-1,TGCGCCAGCAGCCAAGAACACGTTGGAGATATTGAAGCTTTCTTT,CASSQEHVGDIEAFF
-,-,TRBJ2-3,TRBV5-6,TGTGCCAGCAGCTTGGCAGGGCTTACAGATACGCAGTATTTT,CASSLAGLTDTQYF
once,-,TRBJ1-2,TRBV11-3,TGTGCCAGCAGCCCAGGTGGAGGGCAAAACTATGGCTACACCTTC,CASSPGGGQNYGYTF
-,-,TRBJ2-1,TRBV13,TGTGCCAGCAGCTTAGGGCGGGCCGCATCCTACAATGAGCAGTTCTTC,CASSLGRAASYNEQFF
-,TRBD2,TRBJ2-3,TRBV7-3,TGTGCCAGCAGCCCCGGACTAGTAACAGATACGCAGTATTTT,CASSPGLVTDTQYF
-,TRBD2,TRBJ2-2,TRBV29-1,TGCAGCGTTCGGGGACTAGCGGCTGAAACCGGGGAGCTGTTTTTT,CSVRGLAAETGELFF
-,TRBD2,TRBJ2-1,TRBV2,TGTGCCGCCGACTCTAGCGGGACCTACAATGAGCAGTTCTTC,CAADSSGTYNEQFF
-,-,TRBJ1-4,TRBV10-2,TGCGCCAGCAGTGTTTCACAGGGAGTCTCAACTAATGAAAAACTGTTTTTT,CASSVSQGVSTNEKLFF
-,-,TRBJ2-5,TRBV30,TGTGCCTGGAGTTTTCGGGGGCAAGAGACCCAGTACTTC,CAWSFRGQETQYF
-,-,TRBJ1-1,TRBV28,TGTGCCAGCAGTTTAGGGCGGGGGATGAACACTGAAGCTTTCTTT,CASSLGRGMNTEAFF
-,TRBD1,TRBJ1-5,TRBV10-3,TGTGCCACCCTACAGGGGGCTTATCAGCCCCAGCATTTT,CATLQGAYQPQHF
few,-,TRBJ1-2,TRBV7-2,TGTGCCAGCAGCTTAAACAGGGACGGCTACACCTTC,CASSLNRDGYTF
-,TRBD1,TRBJ1-1,TRBV5-1,TGCGCCAGCAGCTTGACAGGGGAGAACACTGAAGCTTTCTTT,CASSLTGENTEAFF
-,-,TRBJ2-3,TRBV7-9,TGTGCCAGCAGCTTAGAGGGCAGGGCCACAGATACGCAGTATTTT,CASSLEGRATDTQYF
-,TRBD2,TRBJ2-2,TRBV4-3,TGCGCCAGCAGCCAAGGGCAAGGAGCGGGAGGGCCTCCCGGGGAGCTGTTTTTT,CASSQGQGAGGPPGELFF
-,TRBD1,TRBJ2-7,TRBV6-1,TGTGCCAGCAGTGAATTATTGGGACAGAGGGACTTC,CASSELLGQRDF
-,TRBD2,TRBJ2-1,TRBV10-3,TGTGCCATCAGTGAGTCGAGAATACTAGCGGGAGAGAATGAGCAGTTCTTC,CAISESRILAGENEQFF
-,-,TRBJ2-7,TRBV4-1,TGCGCCAGCAGCCAAGATACTAGCAGTGGGGCCGAGCAGTACTTC,CASSQDTSSGAEQYF
-,TRBD1,TRBJ2-7,TRBV9,TGTGCCAGCAGCGTAGCTGGGGGACAGGGAACCTACGAGCAGTACTTC,CASSVAGGQGTYEQYF
-,-,TRBJ2-7,TRBV28,TGTGCCAGCAGTTTCAAAGCTACAGGGTCCTACGAGCAGTACTTC,CASSFKATGSYEQYF
-,-,TRBJ1-4,TRBV5-8,TGTGCCAGCAGCTTGGGGCCCCCAGAAAAACTGTTTTTT,CASSLGPPEKLFF
-,-,TRBJ2-3,TRBV19,TGTGCCAGTACCCTAACGAGTGCAACAGATACGCAGTATTTT,CASTLTSATDTQYF